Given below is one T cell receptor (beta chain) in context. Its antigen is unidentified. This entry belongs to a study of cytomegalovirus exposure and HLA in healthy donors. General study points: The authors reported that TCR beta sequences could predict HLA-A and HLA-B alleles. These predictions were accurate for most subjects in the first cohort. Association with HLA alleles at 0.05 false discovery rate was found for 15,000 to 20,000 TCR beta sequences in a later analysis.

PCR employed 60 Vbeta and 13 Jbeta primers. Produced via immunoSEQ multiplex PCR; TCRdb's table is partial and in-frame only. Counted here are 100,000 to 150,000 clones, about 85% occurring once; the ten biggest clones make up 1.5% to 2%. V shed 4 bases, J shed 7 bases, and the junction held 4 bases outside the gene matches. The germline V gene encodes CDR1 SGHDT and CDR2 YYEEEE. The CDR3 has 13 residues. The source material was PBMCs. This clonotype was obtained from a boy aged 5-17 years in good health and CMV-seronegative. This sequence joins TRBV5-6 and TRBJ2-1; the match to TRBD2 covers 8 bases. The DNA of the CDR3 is TGTGCCAGCAGCCCGACTAGCGAGAATGAGCAGTTCTTC. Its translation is CASSPTSENEQFF.